The 25 T cell receptor beta chains presented below share a single source sample, sequenced in a study of T cell responses to AZD1222 COVID-19 vaccine. Using immunoSEQ multiplex PCR, the repertoire was profiled, and TCRdb retains in-frame clones only, with some absent. Found here are 140,000 to 150,000 clones, 85% to 95% of them singletons; the top ten hold about 2.1%. Source: peripheral blood, taken on day 0 of AZD1222 vaccination. These receptors came from an adult in good health.

The V and J genes are TRBV30 and TRBJ1-5; D might be TRBD1 (6 bases). Germline V gene sequence: CDR1 GTSNPN, CDR2 SVGIG (reference sequence). The V gene lost 5 bases and the J gene lost 7 bases, with 21 bases spanning the gap. The CDR3 loop spans 15 amino acids. The CDR3 loop reads CAWAPNPGGWQPQHF. CDR3 coding DNA: TGTGCCTGGGCCCCGAACCCCGGGGGCTGGCAGCCCCAGCATTTT.

The V and J genes are TRBV5-1 and TRBJ2-5; either TRBD1 or TRBD2 may supply D (6 bases each). V dropped 0 bases and J dropped 7 bases, with 16 bases sitting between them. The germline gives CDR1 SGHRS, CDR2 YFSETQ. The CDR3 consists of 15 residues. In nucleotides, the CDR3 is TGCGCCAGCAGCTTGGATTCTGGGGGGCTCGGGACCCAGTACTTC. Its protein product is CASSLDSGGLGTQYF.

The gene calls are TRBV7-9 and TRBJ2-1; D is uncertain. Trimming removed 1 base from V and 8 bases from J, with 12 bases in between. This CDR3 spans 14 amino acids. Germline-derived CDR1 and CDR2 are SEHNR and FQNEAQ (reference sequence). The CDR3 DNA reads TGTGCCAGCAGCTTAGGCGGATCCTCCGATGAGCAGTTCTTC. Translating gives CASSLGGSSDEQFF.

The chain uses TRBV6-6 and TRBJ1-6; weak D call: TRBD1 (6 bases). The CDR3 has 15 amino acids. CDR1 and CDR2 (germline): MNHNY, SVGAGI (reference sequence). Trimming left V 2 bases short and J 7 bases short, with 12 bases between. The CDR3 spells CASSYPHRENSPLHF. The CDR3 DNA sequence: TGTGCCAGCAGTTACCCACACAGGGAGAATTCACCCCTCCACTTT.

The V and J genes are TRBV19 and TRBJ1-5, with TRBD1 matching 7 bases. Germline V gene sequence: CDR1 LNHDA, CDR2 SQIVND (reference sequence). Trimming cost V 3 bases and J 3 bases; bases outside gene matches: 5. The CDR3 contains 15 residues. The CDR3: CASSILGQNNQPQHF. The CDR3 DNA sequence: TGTGCCAGTAGTATCTTGGGACAGAACAATCAGCCCCAGCATTTT.

The chain employs TRBV6-5 and TRBJ2-3; D unresolved. This CDR3 comprises 13 residues. Germline V lookup: CDR1 MNHEY, CDR2 SVGAGI. The V end lost 8 bases, the J end lost 2 bases, and 11 bases lay between the germline ends. CDR3 region: CASGVLYTDTQYF. In nucleotides, the CDR3 is TGTGCCAGCGGGGTCCTCTACACAGATACGCAGTATTTT.

This chain uses TRBV19 with TRBJ2-6, with 9 bases lining up with TRBD1. The CDR3 loop spans 18 amino acids. The V gene end was trimmed by 6 bases and the J gene end by 0 bases; junction bases not matched to a gene: 9. The germline V gene has CDR1 LNHDA and CDR2 SQIVND (reference sequence). CDR3: CASRGTGPANSGANVLTF. The DNA for the CDR3 is TGTGCCAGTAGGGGGACAGGGCCAGCTAACTCTGGGGCCAACGTCCTGACTTTC.

The chain links TRBV9 to TRBJ1-3; D unclear. Trimming took off 0 bases at V and 0 bases at J, with 10 bases between the two ends. This CDR3 has 16 residues. The germline gives CDR1 SGDLS, CDR2 YYNGEE. CDR3 sequence: CASSVGAAHSGNTIYF. Here the CDR3 DNA reads TGTGCCAGCAGCGTAGGGGCAGCGCACTCTGGAAACACCATATATTTT. Using reference TRBV9 and TRBJ1-3 for the parts outside the CDR3, the full variable domain is DSGVTQTPKHLITATGQRVTLRCSPRSGDLSVYWYQQSLDQGLQFLIQYYNGEERAKGNILERFSAQQFPDLHSELNLSSLELGDSALYFCASSVGAAHSGNTIYFGEGSWLTVV.

J is TRBJ1-4 and V is TRBV5-1; the D gene is possibly TRBD1 (5 bases). The ends were cut back, 1 base at V and 8 bases at J, with 12 bases in the middle. CDR3 size: 14 residues. The germline gives CDR1 SGHRS, CDR2 YFSETQ. The DNA for the CDR3 is TGCGCCAGCAGCTTGCAAGGGGTAGGCGAAAAACTGTTTTTT. This encodes CASSLQGVGEKLFF. The complete variable domain, with remaining parts taken from reference TRBV5-1 and TRBJ1-4, reads KAGVTQTPRYLIKTRGQQVTLSCSPISGHRSVSWYQQTPGQGLQFLFEYFSETQRNKGNFPGRFSGRQFSNSRSEMNVSTLELGDSALYLCASSLQGVGEKLFFGSGTQLSVL.

The CDR3 DNA sequence: TGTGCCAGCAGCCGAAGGGGCCGGGAGACCCAGTACTTC. Amino acid sequence: CASSRRGRETQYF. This rearrangement joins TRBV12-3 or TRBV12-4 to TRBJ2-5, with a tentative D call TRBD1 (5 bases). The CDR3 totals 13 residues. V was cut by 6 bases and J by 5 bases, with 13 bases left in between.

As to this clone: One end of the junction fails to match germline, which may point to a read error. V is TRBV7-9 and J is TRBJ1-2, with 7 bases aligning to TRBD1. Germline-derived CDR1 and CDR2 are SEHNR and FQNEAQ (reference sequence). The CDR3 contains 14 residues. CDR3 bases: TGCGCTATTCTGGAGACAGGGACAGACTATGGCTACACCTTC. As protein: CAILETGTDYGYTF.

This chain joins TRBV6-4 and TRBJ1-2; TRBD1 is a possible D gene (6 bases). The CDR3 loop spans 13 amino acids. The germline V gene encodes CDR1 MRHNA and CDR2 SNTAGT. Trimming took 5 bases from V and 3 from J, leaving 10 bases between them. The CDR3 spells CASSSTGYYGYTF. DNA for the CDR3: TGTGCCAGCAGTTCAACAGGGTACTATGGCTACACCTTC.

The DNA for the CDR3 is TGTGCCAGCAGTCCCCAAAGGGGGCTTAACGAGCAGTACTTC. This encodes CASSPQRGLNEQYF. The V gene is TRBV9, the J gene TRBJ2-7; 7 bases align to TRBD1. The germline V gene has CDR1 SGDLS and CDR2 YYNGEE. The V and J ends lost 5 bases and 5 bases, in that order; junction bases with no gene match: 10. The CDR3 length is 14 residues. The variable domain in full, completed from reference TRBV9 and TRBJ2-7, reads DSGVTQTPKHLITATGQRVTLRCSPRSGDLSVYWYQQSLDQGLQFLIQYYNGEERAKGNILERFSAQQFPDLHSELNLSSLELGDSALYFCASSPQRGLNEQYFGPGTRLTVT.

The J gene is TRBJ2-1, the V gene TRBV27, with 12 positions matching TRBD2. Germline V gives CDR1 MNHEY, CDR2 SMNVEV (reference sequence). The CDR3 has 15 residues. J lost 5 bases, V lost 3 bases, and 2 bases had no gene match. CDR3 DNA: TGTGCCAGCAGTTTGGGACTAGCGGGTAACAATGAGCAGTTCTTC. It yields the protein CASSLGLAGNNEQFF.

The rearrangement joins TRBV21-1 to TRBJ2-4; whether TRBD1, the table's D call, matches the DNA was not checked. TRBV21-1 is listed as a pseudogene. The CDR3 covers 18 residues. The CDR3 coding sequence is TGTGCCAGCAGCACCGAGGACTCTCCGGGACAGGGCAAAAACATTCAGTACTTC. It codes for CASSTEDSPGQGKNIQYF.

The rearrangement uses TRBV5-5 and TRBJ2-7; the D is unclear. V lost 0 bases, J lost 6 bases, and 4 bases lay in between. The CDR3 length is 11 residues. CDR1 is SGHKS, CDR2 YYEKEE, per germline (reference sequence). This chain's CDR3 is CASSLGLEQYF. The CDR3 DNA reads as TGTGCCAGCAGCTTGGGTCTCGAGCAGTACTTC.

The rearrangement uses TRBV4-1 and TRBJ2-1; tentatively, D is TRBD1 or TRBD2 (5 bases each). CDR1 MGHRA and CDR2 YSYEKL come from the germline V gene. Between the trimmed V and J ends, which lost 4 bases and 10 bases, there was a span of 17 bases. This CDR3 region has 14 residues. CDR3 protein: CASSRVSGQGEQFF. CDR3 sequence (DNA): TGCGCCAGCAGCCGGGTCTCGGGGCAAGGCGAGCAGTTCTTC.

This clone was detected once. The chain recombines TRBV6-5 with TRBJ2-3, with a weak D call TRBD1 (6 bases). Germline assignment: CDR1 MNHEY and CDR2 SVGAGI. V lost 7 bases and J lost 0, with 11 bases in between. The CDR3 runs 14 residues. The CDR3 loop reads CASTDRSSTDTQYF. Written as DNA, the CDR3 is TGTGCCAGCACAGACAGGTCTAGCACAGATACGCAGTATTTT.

The chain combines TRBV10-2 with TRBJ1-4; 11 bases are shared with TRBD1. Germline trimming cut 2 bases from V and 7 bases from J; bases unmatched to any gene: 3. CDR1 WSHSY and CDR2 SAAADI come from the germline V gene. This CDR3 contains 15 residues. The DNA for the CDR3 is TGCGCCAGCAGTGAGACTGGGACAGGGGGTGAAAAACTGTTTTTT. It specifies CASSETGTGGEKLFF.

The table lists this clone with a few counts. The chain has TRBV12-3 or TRBV12-4 and TRBJ2-7; TRBD1 matches 8 bases. This CDR3 contains 13 residues. The V gene end was trimmed by 5 bases and the J gene end by 4 bases; junction bases not matched to a gene: 4. CDR3 in DNA: TGTGCCAGCAGTCCAGGGGGCATATACGAGCAGTACTTC. Protein sequence: CASSPGGIYEQYF.

The chain links TRBV2 to TRBJ1-3, with 7 bases aligning to TRBD1. The J segment lost 0 bases and the V segment lost 7 bases, leaving 3 bases of the junction unmatched. Looked up from germline, CDR1 is SNHLY and CDR2 is FYNNEI. This CDR3 has 14 amino acids. The CDR3 DNA is TGTGCCAGCATTTGGGACAGCTCTGGAAACACCATATATTTT. Amino acids: CASIWDSSGNTIYF. The variable domain in full, completed from reference TRBV2 and TRBJ1-3, reads EPEVTQTPSHQVTQMGQEVILRCVPISNHLYFYWYRQILGQKVEFLVSFYNNEISEKSEIFDDQFSVERPDGSNFTLKIRSTKLEDSAMYFCASIWDSSGNTIYFGEGSWLTVV.

The rearrangement uses TRBV20-1 and TRBJ2-7; TRBD2 matches 10 bases. V lost 3 bases and J lost 5; bases outside the gene matches: 7. The germline V gene encodes CDR1 DFQATT and CDR2 SNEGSKA (reference sequence). The CDR3 has 14 residues. As DNA, the CDR3 is TGCAGTGCTAGTAGCACTAGCGGGACAGACGAGCAGTACTTC. Amino acids: CSASSTSGTDEQYF.

This sequence joins TRBV9 and TRBJ1-1; D gene ambiguous. Germline-derived CDR1 and CDR2 are SGDLS and YYNGEE. V lost 0 bases, J lost 1 base, and 10 bases lay in between. This CDR3 contains 15 residues. The CDR3 nucleotides read TGTGCCAGCAGCGTAGGGACCCAGAGGAACACTGAAGCTTTCTTT. Translating gives CASSVGTQRNTEAFF.

The chain has TRBV2 and TRBJ1-2, with D possibly being TRBD1 (5 bases). The V end was cut by 5 bases, the J end by 8 bases, with 12 bases between. This CDR3 contains 12 residues. The germline gives CDR1 SNHLY, CDR2 FYNNEI. The DNA of the CDR3 is TGTGCCAGCAGTACCCAGGGAAACGGCTACACCTTC. This gives the protein CASSTQGNGYTF.

This clone was counted once. This sequence joins TRBV6-5 and TRBJ2-5; D not certain. There are 15 residues in the CDR3. Germline loops: CDR1 MNHEY, CDR2 SVGAGI. Trimming stripped 2 bases from V and 2 bases from J, with 12 bases between. The CDR3 loop reads CASSYRFLGQETQYF. The CDR3 coding sequence is TGTGCCAGCAGTTACCGGTTCTTAGGTCAAGAGACCCAGTACTTC.